This T cell receptor beta chain was retrieved from a study of blood T cells in healthy people across ages. Study findings and constraints: With unsorted PBMCs, a conclusive comparison of naive versus antigen-experienced cells was not possible.

Primers used in a second PCR of about 7 to 12 cycles were a sample-barcoded 5' primer and a J-beta primer mix. All samples gave at least 2.5 million CDR3-containing paired-end reads. TCRdb fed the 5' RACE reads into MiXCR, producing one record per CDR3 protein. The repertoire holds hundreds of thousands of distinct CDR3 sequences, with roughly 50% as singletons. There were healthy Caucasian individuals from Russia, aged roughly 6 to 90, serving as donors. Extracted total RNA amounted to at least 5.5 micrograms for each sample. Remarks on this clonotype: As yet, its antigen is unknown.

The length of the CDR3 is 15 residues. Germline values: CDR1 MDHEN, CDR2 SYDVKM. V was pared by 5 bases and J by 4 bases, with 8 bases of the junction left unmatched. The TCR comes from a man aged 35 to 55 in good health. The V and J genes are TRBV28 and TRBJ2-1; 7 bases map to TRBD1. The sequencing input was blood. CDR3 coding DNA: TGTGCCAGCAGTGTGGGGGACAGAACGTACAATGAGCAGTTCTTC. It yields the protein CASSVGDRTYNEQFF.